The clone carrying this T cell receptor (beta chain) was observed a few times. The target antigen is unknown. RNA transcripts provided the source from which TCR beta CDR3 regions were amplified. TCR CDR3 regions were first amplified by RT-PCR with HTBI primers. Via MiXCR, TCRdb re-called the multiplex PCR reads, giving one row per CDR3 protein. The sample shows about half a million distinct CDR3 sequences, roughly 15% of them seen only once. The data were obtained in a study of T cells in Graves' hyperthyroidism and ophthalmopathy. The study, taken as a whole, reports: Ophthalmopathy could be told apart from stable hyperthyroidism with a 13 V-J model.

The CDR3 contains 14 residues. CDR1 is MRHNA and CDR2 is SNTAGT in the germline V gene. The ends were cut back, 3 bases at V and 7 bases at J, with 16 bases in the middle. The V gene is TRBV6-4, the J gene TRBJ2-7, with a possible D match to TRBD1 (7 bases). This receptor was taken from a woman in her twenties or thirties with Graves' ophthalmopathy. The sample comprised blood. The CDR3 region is CASSERGLGGEQYF. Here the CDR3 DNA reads TGTGCCAGCAGTGAAAGGGGGCTCGGGGGAGAGCAGTACTTC.